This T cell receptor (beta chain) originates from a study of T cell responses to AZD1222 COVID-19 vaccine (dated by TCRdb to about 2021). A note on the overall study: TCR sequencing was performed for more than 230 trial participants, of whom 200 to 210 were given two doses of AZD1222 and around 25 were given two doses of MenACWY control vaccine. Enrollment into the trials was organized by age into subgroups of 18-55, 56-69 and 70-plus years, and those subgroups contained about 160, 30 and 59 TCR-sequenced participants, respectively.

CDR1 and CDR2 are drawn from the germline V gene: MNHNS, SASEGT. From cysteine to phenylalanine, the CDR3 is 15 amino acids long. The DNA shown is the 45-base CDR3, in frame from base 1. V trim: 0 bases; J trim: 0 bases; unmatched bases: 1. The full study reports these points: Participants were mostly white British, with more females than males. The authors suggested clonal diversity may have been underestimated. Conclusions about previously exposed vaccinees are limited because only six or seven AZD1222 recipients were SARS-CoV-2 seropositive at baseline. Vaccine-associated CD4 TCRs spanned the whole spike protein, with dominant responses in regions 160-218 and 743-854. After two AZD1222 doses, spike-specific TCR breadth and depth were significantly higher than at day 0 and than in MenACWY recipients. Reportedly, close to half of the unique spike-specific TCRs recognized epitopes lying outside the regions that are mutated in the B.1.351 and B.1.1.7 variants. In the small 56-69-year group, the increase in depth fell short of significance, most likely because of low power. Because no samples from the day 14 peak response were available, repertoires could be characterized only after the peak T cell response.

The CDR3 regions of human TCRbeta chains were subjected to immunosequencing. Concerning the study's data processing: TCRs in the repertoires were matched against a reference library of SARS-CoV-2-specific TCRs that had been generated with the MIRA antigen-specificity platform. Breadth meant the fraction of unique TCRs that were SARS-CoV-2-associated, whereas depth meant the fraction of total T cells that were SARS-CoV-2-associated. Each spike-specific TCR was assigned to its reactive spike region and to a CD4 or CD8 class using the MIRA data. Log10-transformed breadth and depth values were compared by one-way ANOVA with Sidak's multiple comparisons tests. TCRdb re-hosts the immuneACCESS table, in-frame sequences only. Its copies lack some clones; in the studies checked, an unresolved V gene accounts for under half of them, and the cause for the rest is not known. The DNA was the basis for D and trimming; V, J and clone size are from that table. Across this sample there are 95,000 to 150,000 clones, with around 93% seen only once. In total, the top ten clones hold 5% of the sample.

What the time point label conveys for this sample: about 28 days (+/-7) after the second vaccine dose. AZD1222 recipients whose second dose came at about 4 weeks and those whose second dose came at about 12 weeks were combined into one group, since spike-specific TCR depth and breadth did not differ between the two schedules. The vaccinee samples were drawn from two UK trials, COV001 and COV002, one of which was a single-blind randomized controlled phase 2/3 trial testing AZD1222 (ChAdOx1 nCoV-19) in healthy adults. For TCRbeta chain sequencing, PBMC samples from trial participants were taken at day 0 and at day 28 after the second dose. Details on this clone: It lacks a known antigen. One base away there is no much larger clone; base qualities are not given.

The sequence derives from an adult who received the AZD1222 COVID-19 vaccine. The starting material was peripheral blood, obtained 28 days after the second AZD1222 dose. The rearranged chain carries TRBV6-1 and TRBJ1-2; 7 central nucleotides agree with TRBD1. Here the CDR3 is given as CASSEAQGANYGYTF. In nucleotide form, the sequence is TGTGCCAGCAGTGAAGCCCAGGGGGCTAACTATGGCTACACCTTC.